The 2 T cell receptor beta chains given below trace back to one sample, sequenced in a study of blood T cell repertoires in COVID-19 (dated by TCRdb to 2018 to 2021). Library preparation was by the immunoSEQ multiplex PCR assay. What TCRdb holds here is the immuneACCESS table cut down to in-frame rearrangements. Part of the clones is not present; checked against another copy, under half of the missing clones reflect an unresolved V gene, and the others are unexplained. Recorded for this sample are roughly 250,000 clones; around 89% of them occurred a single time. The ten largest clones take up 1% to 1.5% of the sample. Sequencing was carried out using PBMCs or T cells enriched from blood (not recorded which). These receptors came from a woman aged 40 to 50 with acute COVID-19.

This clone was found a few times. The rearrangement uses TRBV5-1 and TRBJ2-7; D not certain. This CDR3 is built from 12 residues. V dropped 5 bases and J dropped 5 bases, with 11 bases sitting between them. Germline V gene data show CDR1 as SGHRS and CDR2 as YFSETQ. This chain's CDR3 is CASRATADEQYF. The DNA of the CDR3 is TGCGCCAGCAGGGCTACCGCGGACGAGCAGTACTTC. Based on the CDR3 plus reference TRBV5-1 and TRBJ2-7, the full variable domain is KAGVTQTPRYLIKTRGQQVTLSCSPISGHRSVSWYQQTPGQGLQFLFEYFSETQRNKGNFPGRFSGRQFSNSRSEMNVSTLELGDSALYLCASRATADEQYFGPGTRLTVT.

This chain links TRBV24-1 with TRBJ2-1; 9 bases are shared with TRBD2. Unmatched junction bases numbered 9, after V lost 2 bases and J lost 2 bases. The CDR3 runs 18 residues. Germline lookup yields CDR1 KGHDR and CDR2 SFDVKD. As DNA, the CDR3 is TGTGCCACCAGTGATTGGGGCGGGCTAGCGGGAACCTACAATGAGCAGTTCTTC. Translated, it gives CATSDWGGLAGTYNEQFF.